The clone carrying this T cell receptor (beta chain) showed up just a few times. Constant-segment primers and 5'RACE yielded cDNA libraries for TCR alpha and TCR beta, each carrying sample barcodes and UMIs. One entry per CDR3 protein results from TCRdb running MiXCR on the 5' RACE reads. The sample consists of approximately 500,000 distinct CDR3 sequences, nearly 25% of them appearing once. The data derive from a study of T-cell memory formation after mild COVID-19. Study-wide background: TCR clustering was largely donor specific.

Looked up from germline, CDR1 is SGHRS and CDR2 is YFSETQ. V lost 4 bases, J lost 0 bases, and 13 bases lay in between. The CDR3 sequence is 15 residues long. The chain has TRBV5-1 and TRBJ1-2; no reliable D call. The sample consisted of PBMCs or a T cell subset sorted from them (not recorded which). This receptor was taken from an adult woman who had mild COVID-19 (a few samples of this study predate the infection). Cell type and time point are not known. CDR3 bases: TGCGCCAGCAGCACGCAACCGGGGACTAACTATGGCTACACCTTC. It translates to CASSTQPGTNYGYTF.